One sample yielded the 25 T cell receptor beta chains listed below, sequenced in a study of blood T cells in healthy people across ages. Sample-barcoded 5' priming and a J-beta primer mix drove a second PCR of roughly 7 to 11 cycles. MiXCR, run by TCRdb on the 5' RACE reads, gives a single entry per CDR3 protein. The repertoire includes under 2,000,000 distinct CDR3 sequences, approximately 50% of them detected once, and roughly 2% sits in the top ten. The sample was blood. These receptor sequences come from a woman aged 40-49 years in good health.

The gene calls are TRBV20-1 and TRBJ2-5; possible D gene TRBD1, 6 bases. The CDR3 spans 14 residues. Trimming removed 1 base from V and 2 bases from J, with 11 bases in between. The germline gives CDR1 DFQATT, CDR2 SNEGSKA (reference sequence). CDR3 nucleotides: TGCAGTGCTAGAGGCACAGGGTCGCAAGAGACCCAGTACTTC. Translated: CSARGTGSQETQYF.

The chain has TRBV20-1 and TRBJ1-6; TRBD1 is a possible D gene (6 bases). Germline V gives CDR1 DFQATT, CDR2 SNEGSKA (reference sequence). The CDR3 consists of 21 residues. V lost 0 bases and J 8 bases, leaving 32 bases between the germline ends. CDR3 DNA: TGCAGTGCTAGAGATCCTAAGGACTATAACTCAGAGACAGGATTTTATTCACCCCTCCACTTT. As protein: CSARDPKDYNSETGFYSPLHF.

This clonotype has more than one count but fewer than ten. V and J are TRBV5-6 and TRBJ2-7; a possible D gene is TRBD1 (6 bases). Germline values: CDR1 SGHDT, CDR2 YYEEEE. With 0 bases removed from V and 0 bases from J, the gap between germline ends came to 10 bases. This CDR3 contains 15 residues. The CDR3 bases are TGTGCCAGCAGCTTGGAGTGGACAGTCTCCTACGAGCAGTACTTC. Protein: CASSLEWTVSYEQYF.

The J gene is TRBJ2-7, the V gene TRBV12-3 or TRBV12-4, with 10 bases lining up with TRBD2. TRBJ2-5 matches the DNA end more closely, so the J call is doubtful. The CDR3 sequence is 14 residues long. The CDR3 nucleotides are TGTGCCAGCTCAGCGGGGGGGGCCCCGGAGACCCAGTACTTC. As protein: CASSAGGAPETQYF.

The genes are TRBV20-1 and TRBJ1-6, with D unresolved. This CDR3 has 14 amino acids. From germline, CDR1 is DFQATT and CDR2 SNEGSKA (reference sequence). Deletions cut 6 bases from V and 5 bases from J, with 14 bases between. The CDR3 bases are TGCAGTGCCCCCCGGACGGCCGATAATTCACCCCTCCACTTT. It codes for CSAPRTADNSPLHF.

This chain joins TRBV29-1 and TRBJ1-2, with no clear D. CDR1 and CDR2 from the germline V gene are SQVTM and ANQGSEA. This CDR3 is built from 14 residues. V was cut by 3 bases and J by 1 base, with 12 bases left in between. CDR3 in amino acids: CSVETVVDNYGYTF. Here the CDR3 DNA reads TGCAGCGTTGAGACGGTGGTTGATAACTATGGCTACACCTTC. Combining the CDR3 with reference TRBV29-1 and TRBJ1-2 gives the whole variable domain SAVISQKPSRDICQRGTSLTIQCQVDSQVTMMFWYRQQPGQSLTLIATANQGSEATYESGFVIDKFPISRPNLTFSTLTVSNMSPEDSSIYLCSVETVVDNYGYTFGSGTRLTVV.

This clonotype was counted between two and nine times. The chain couples TRBV5-1 to TRBJ2-7; D may be TRBD1 (7 bases). This CDR3 comprises 15 residues. V lost 4 bases, J lost 1 base, and 15 bases lay in between. The germline CDR1 and CDR2 sequences are SGHRS and YFSETQ. CDR3 sequence (DNA): TGCGCCAGCAGCCCGGGGGACAGTAGATCCTACGAGCAGTACTTC. Translation: CASSPGDSRSYEQYF.

Only a few counts were recorded for this clonotype. The chain recombines TRBV5-1 with TRBJ2-1; 9 nucleotides line up with TRBD2. Germline V lookup: CDR1 SGHRS, CDR2 YFSETQ. V trimming: 4 bases; J trimming: 0 bases; junction bases outside the gene matches: 11. This CDR3 comprises 18 residues. The CDR3 here is CASSLKTSGIFSYNEQFF. Here the CDR3 DNA reads TGCGCCAGCAGCCTCAAGACTAGCGGTATTTTCTCCTACAATGAGCAGTTCTTC.

This rearrangement joins TRBV24-1 to TRBJ2-1; D may be TRBD1 (6 bases). Trimming stripped 3 bases from V and 3 bases from J, with 14 bases between. Germline CDR1 and CDR2: KGHDR and SFDVKD. This CDR3 comprises 16 residues. CDR3 sequence: CATSDPTTGSYNEQFF. The CDR3 DNA reads TGTGCCACCAGTGATCCCACGACAGGCAGCTACAATGAGCAGTTCTTC.

The table lists this clonotype with a count of one. The junction differs from germline at one of its ends, possibly a read error. The gene calls are TRBV28 and TRBJ2-5, with a weak D call TRBD1 (6 bases). The CDR3 length is 14 residues. The germline V gene encodes CDR1 MDHEN and CDR2 SYDVKM. CDR3 protein: CASTVGQFQETQYF. The DNA for the CDR3 is TGTGCCAGCACTGTCGGACAGTTTCAAGAAACCCAGTACTTC.

V and J are TRBV20-1 and TRBJ2-5, with 7 bases fitting TRBD1. Judging by the DNA end, TRBJ2-7 fits better; the J call may be wrong. The germline CDR1 and CDR2 sequences are DFQATT and SNEGSKA (reference sequence). The CDR3 sequence is 12 residues long. CDR3 in amino acids: CSASGQDHEQYF. The CDR3 region has the DNA TGCAGTGCTAGTGGACAGGATCACGAGCAGTACTTC.

The V and J genes are TRBV5-1 and TRBJ2-7, with a possible D match to TRBD2 (6 bases). TRBJ2-5 explains the end of the DNA better; the J call may be wrong. The CDR3 length is 14 residues. The V gene's germline CDR1 is SGHRS and CDR2 YFSETQ. CDR3 DNA: TGCGCCAGCAGCCCCGGGGACTTAAAAGAGACCCAGTACTTC. Its translation: CASSPGDLKETQYF.

This clonotype was recorded a few times. This rearrangement joins TRBV5-1 to TRBJ1-2; TRBD1 is a possible D gene (5 bases). The V gene lost 4 bases and the J gene lost 4 bases, with 20 bases spanning the gap. The CDR3 covers 16 residues. CDR1 and CDR2 (germline): SGHRS, YFSETQ. The CDR3 DNA sequence: TGCGCCAGCAGCCTTAATACAGGTGCCGACCCCTATGGCTACACCTTC. It specifies CASSLNTGADPYGYTF.

This clonotype was recorded a few times. The CDR3, as DNA: TGTGCCAGCAGCTTAGAGCCCCTGCAGATTACCCAAGAGACCCAGTACTTC. The encoded protein is CASSLEPLQITQETQYF. The gene calls are TRBV11-2 and TRBJ2-5; D is undetermined. This CDR3 has 17 amino acids. V gave up 0 bases and J gave up 1 base, with 15 bases separating them. Looked up from germline, CDR1 is SGHAT and CDR2 is FQNNGV. Variable domain in full (rest from reference TRBV11-2 and TRBJ2-5): EAGVAQSPRYKIIEKRQSVAFWCNPISGHATLYWYQQILGQGPKLLIQFQNNGVVDDSQLPKDRFSAERLKGVDSTLKIQPAKLEDSAVYLCASSLEPLQITQETQYFGPGTRLLVL.

The count of this clonotype is one. The chain employs TRBV7-9 and TRBJ2-6; the D gene could be TRBD1 or TRBD2 (5 bases each). Trimming took 0 bases from V and 2 from J, leaving 14 bases between them. The germline V gene has CDR1 SEHNR and CDR2 FQNEAQ (reference sequence). The CDR3 has 18 amino acids. The CDR3, as DNA: TGTGCCAGCAGCTTAGCACCGGGGCTAAGGACTGGGGCCAACGTCCTGACTTTC. Translation: CASSLAPGLRTGANVLTF.

This chain joins TRBV5-6 and TRBJ2-1, with D possibly TRBD1 on 5 matching bases. The ends were cut back, 4 bases at V and 0 bases at J, with 11 bases in the middle. The germline CDR1 and CDR2 sequences are SGHDT and YYEEEE. The CDR3 extends over 15 amino acids. The CDR3, as DNA: TGTGCCAGCAGCCCGGCAGGGAACTCCTACAATGAGCAGTTCTTC. It encodes CASSPAGNSYNEQFF.

This chain uses TRBV12-3 or TRBV12-4 with TRBJ2-5; a weak D match, TRBD2 (6 bases). Trimming removed 8 bases at V and 0 bases at J, with 7 bases between. The CDR3 is 12 residues long. CDR3 nucleotide sequence: TGTGCCAGCGGGGGGTACCAAGAGACCCAGTACTTC. Protein: CASGGYQETQYF.

In its sample, this clonotype was seen a few times. This chain connects TRBV7-9 to TRBJ2-3; 7 bases fit TRBD2. Trimming at V came to 1 base and at J to 2 bases, leaving 6 bases not matched to a gene. This CDR3 comprises 16 residues. Germline V gene data show CDR1 as SEHNR and CDR2 as FQNEAQ (reference sequence). CDR3 region: CASSLGYSGATDTQYF. DNA of the CDR3: TGTGCCAGCAGCTTAGGCTACAGCGGGGCCACAGATACGCAGTATTTT.

This chain links TRBV4-2 with TRBJ1-1; D unclear. The CDR3 has 16 amino acids. Germline-derived CDR1 and CDR2 are LGHNA and YNFKEQ. The V gene lost 1 base and the J gene lost 0 bases, with 12 bases spanning the gap. As DNA, the CDR3 is TGTGCCAGCAGCCAAGGAACTGGGAATGTGAACACTGAAGCTTTCTTT. Encoded protein: CASSQGTGNVNTEAFF.

V is TRBV7-2 and J is TRBJ1-2; 8 nucleotides align to TRBD1. V dropped 5 bases and J dropped 1; count of bases not matched to a gene: 6. CDR1 and CDR2 from the germline V gene are SGHTA and FQGNSA. CDR3 size: 15 residues. This CDR3 is CASSLNRGFNYGYTF. The CDR3 DNA reads TGTGCCAGCAGCCTCAACAGGGGGTTTAACTATGGCTACACCTTC.

This clonotype was picked up a small number of times. The CDR3 here is CASSHLDSTDTQYF. The CDR3 DNA reads as TGTGCCAGCAGTCACTTGGACAGCACAGATACGCAGTATTTT. The V gene is TRBV27, the J gene TRBJ2-3; D is uncertain. Germline V CDR1 and CDR2: MNHEY, SMNVEV (reference sequence). V dropped 5 bases and J dropped 0 bases, with 9 bases sitting between them. CDR3 length: 14 amino acids.

V is TRBV6-1 and J is TRBJ2-7; D unclear. This CDR3 contains 13 residues. The V and J ends lost 4 bases and 2 bases respectively, with 9 bases between them. Germline V gene sequence: CDR1 MNHNS, CDR2 SASEGT. CDR3 protein: CASSAAAPYEQYF. The DNA for the CDR3 is TGTGCCAGCAGTGCTGCCGCGCCCTACGAGCAGTACTTC.

The chain has TRBV24-1 and TRBJ2-6; D remains ambiguous. This CDR3 has 16 amino acids. Germline V lookup: CDR1 KGHDR, CDR2 SFDVKD. Trimming removed 0 bases from V and 0 bases from J, with 5 bases in between. Written as DNA, the CDR3 is TGTGCCACCAGTGATTTGCCCAGCTCTGGGGCCAACGTCCTGACTTTC. It translates to CATSDLPSSGANVLTF.

CDR3 sequence: CASSTYRGRFNSYEQYF. The CDR3 nucleotides are TGTGCCAGCAGCACCTACAGGGGGCGATTCAACTCCTACGAGCAGTACTTC. The chain combines TRBV6-2 or TRBV6-3 with TRBJ2-7; TRBD1 matches at 9 bases. The CDR3 length is 17 residues. After removal of 6 bases from V and 0 bases from J, the junction contained 12 bases not matched to a gene. CDR1 MNHEY and CDR2 SVGEGT come from the germline V gene.

The table lists this clonotype with a few counts. This chain links TRBV5-1 with TRBJ2-1; D is perhaps TRBD1 or TRBD2 (5 bases each). The germline gives CDR1 SGHRS, CDR2 YFSETQ. V lost 1 base and J 2 bases, leaving 10 bases between the germline ends. This CDR3 comprises 15 residues. CDR3 DNA sequence: TGCGCCAGCAGCTTGATCGGGGCCCCCTACAATGAGCAGTTCTTC. This translates into CASSLIGAPYNEQFF.